These 15 T cell receptor beta chains were sequenced from one sample in a study of Graves' ophthalmopathy and Graves' hyperthyroidism. RNA served as the template for amplifying TCR beta CDR3 regions. First-round RT-PCR with HTBI primers preceded a second-round multiplex PCR. A single record per CDR3 protein comes from TCRdb applying MiXCR to the multiplex PCR reads. The sample yields about 700,000 distinct CDR3 sequences, about 44% seen once. Sequenced: peripheral blood. The receptors were sampled from an adult man with Graves' ophthalmopathy.

Worth noting for this clonotype: The CDR3 does not close with the conserved phenylalanine or tryptophan, likely indicating a read error. The rearrangement uses TRBV14 and TRBJ2-7; 15 bases map to TRBD2. The CDR3 is made up of 16 amino acids. Looked up from germline, CDR1 is SGHDN and CDR2 is FVKESK. The trim removed 3 bases at V and 6 bases at J, leaving 6 bases unmatched. The CDR3 sequence: CASSQGLAGGLIEQYL. For the CDR3, the DNA is TGTGCCAGCAGCCAGGGACTAGCGGGAGGCTTAATCGAGCAGTACCTC.

This clonotype was observed many times. The rearrangement joins TRBV5-6 to TRBJ1-6, with a tentative D call TRBD1 (6 bases). The CDR3 runs 15 residues. Germline V gene data show CDR1 as SGHDT and CDR2 as YYEEEE. Trimming left V 2 bases short and J 4 bases short, with 10 bases between. The DNA of the CDR3 is TGTGCCAGCAGCTTCCGGGACACGTATAATTCACCCCTCCACTTT. Translation: CASSFRDTYNSPLHF.

This chain uses TRBV10-3 with TRBJ2-5, with 12 nucleotides matching TRBD2. Germline CDR1 and CDR2: ENHRY and SYGVKD. The V segment lost 10 bases and the J segment 2 bases; nucleotides outside the gene matches: 11. The CDR3 is made up of 16 amino acids. CDR3 sequence: CASIHGLAGRQETQYF. CDR3 DNA: TGTGCCAGCATTCATGGACTAGCGGGGAGGCAAGAGACCCAGTACTTC.

This clonotype was counted at least ten times. The chain combines TRBV29-1 with TRBJ1-2; D unclear. V lost 4 bases and J 3 bases, leaving 12 bases between the germline ends. The CDR3 spans 13 residues. CDR1 and CDR2 (germline): SQVTM, ANQGSEA. CDR3 in DNA: TGCAGCGTTGGATGGGAACGGCACTATGGCTACACCTTC. The encoded protein is CSVGWERHYGYTF.

This clonotype was seen a handful of times. The gene calls are TRBV7-8 and TRBJ2-2; the D gene is possibly TRBD2 (6 bases). The CDR3 is made up of 17 amino acids. Trimming removed 2 bases from V and 7 bases from J, with 20 bases in between. Germline V lookup: CDR1 SGHVS, CDR2 FQNEAQ. CDR3 sequence (DNA): TGTGCCAGCAGCTTATGGGGGGTCCAGGGAAGGAACGGGGAGCTGTTTTTT. Its translation is CASSLWGVQGRNGELFF.

The gene calls are TRBV19 and TRBJ2-6; D is uncertain. This CDR3 has 18 amino acids. Germline CDR1 LNHDA, CDR2 SQIVND (reference sequence). V lost 8 bases to trimming and J lost 2 bases, with 22 bases between them. CDR3 region: CASCPSGSRFAGANVLTF. The CDR3 DNA reads TGTGCCAGTTGTCCTTCGGGCAGTCGTTTCGCTGGGGCCAACGTCCTGACTTTC.

V and J are TRBV6-5 and TRBJ2-2; D remains ambiguous. Trimming pared 0 bases from V and 5 bases from J, leaving 13 bases between. This CDR3 region has 16 residues. Germline CDR1 reads MNHEY; CDR2 reads SVGAGI. The CDR3 loop is CASSYSTFSTTGELFF. Written as DNA, the CDR3 is TGTGCCAGCAGTTACTCGACTTTCAGCACTACCGGGGAGCTGTTTTTT.

Ten or more counts support this clonotype. The chain carries TRBV7-2 and TRBJ2-5, with TRBD1 as a possible D gene (6 bases). V was trimmed by 5 bases and J by 1 base, leaving 14 bases between them. The CDR3 loop spans 15 amino acids. Germline CDR1 is SGHTA and CDR2 is FQGNSA. The CDR3 here is CASSHSGQPQETQYF. CDR3 sequence (DNA): TGTGCCAGCAGCCATTCGGGACAACCCCAAGAGACCCAGTACTTC. Full variable domain (outside the CDR3, taken from reference TRBV7-2 and TRBJ2-5): GAGVSQSPSNKVTEKGKDVELRCDPISGHTALYWYRQSLGQGLEFLIYFQGNSAPDKSGLPSDRFSAERTGGSVSTLTIQRTQQEDSAVYLCASSHSGQPQETQYFGPGTRLLVL.

A single count supports this clonotype. The V and J genes are TRBV2 and TRBJ2-5; 10 positions agree with TRBD2. V lost 4 bases, J lost 2 bases, and 7 bases stayed unmatched. CDR1 and CDR2 from the germline V gene are SNHLY and FYNNEI. This CDR3 is built from 16 residues. CDR3 sequence (DNA): TGTGCCAGCAGTGCGGCTAGCGGGAGCCTACAAGAGACCCAGTACTTC. Protein: CASSAASGSLQETQYF.

This clonotype was seen a single time. This may arise from a read error, as a much more abundant clone is one base away. V usage is TRBV10-3 and J usage is TRBJ2-7, with D possibly being TRBD1 (6 bases). Germline CDR1 reads ENHRY; CDR2 reads SYGVKD. The CDR3 runs to 15 residues. Trimming shortened V by 4 bases and J by 1 base, and 14 bases separated the two germline ends. The CDR3 coding sequence is TGTGCCATCAGTGGAGGGCCAGGGGTGTCCTACGAGCAGTACTTC. It yields the protein CAISGGPGVSYEQYF.

V and J are TRBV29-1 and TRBJ1-6; 7 bases align to TRBD1. V lost 8 bases to trimming and J lost 7 bases; unmatched junction nucleotides: 8. There are 13 residues in the CDR3. Germline CDR1 and CDR2: SQVTM and ANQGSEA. The CDR3 here is CSRRTGENSPLHF. CDR3 DNA: TGCAGCAGGCGAACAGGGGAAAATTCACCCCTCCACTTT.

The chain joins TRBV25-1 to TRBJ1-6; D remains unclear. Looked up from germline, CDR1 is MGHDK and CDR2 is SYGVNS. The CDR3 sequence is 15 residues long. Trimming removed 4 bases at V and 7 bases at J, with 14 bases between. CDR3 in amino acids: CASSAHSRINSPLHF. The CDR3 bases are TGTGCCAGCAGTGCTCATTCGCGGATCAATTCACCCCTCCACTTT.

This clonotype was found many times. V gene TRBV19 combines with J gene TRBJ1-5; D is possibly TRBD1 (5 bases). CDR3 length equals 11 residues. Germline-derived CDR1 and CDR2 are LNHDA and SQIVND (reference sequence). The V end lost 4 bases, the J end lost 15 bases, and 13 bases lay between the germline ends. The CDR3 DNA sequence: TGTGCCAGTAGTACGGGGACCGCCACGCATTTT. Protein product: CASSTGTATHF.

The J gene is TRBJ1-3, the V gene TRBV9; tentatively, D is TRBD1 (5 bases). This CDR3 comprises 15 residues. Trimming took off 5 bases at V and 0 bases at J, with 12 bases between the two ends. Germline-derived CDR1 and CDR2 are SGDLS and YYNGEE. The CDR3 loop is CASSYEQGSGNTIYF. In nucleotides, the CDR3 is TGTGCCAGCAGTTACGAGCAGGGCTCTGGAAACACCATATATTTT.

The CDR3 nucleotides read TGTGCCATCAGTGATGACAGCTACCAGCATTTT. It codes for CAISDDSYQHF. The chain recombines TRBV10-3 with TRBJ1-5; TRBD1 is a possible D gene (5 bases). V shed 3 bases and J shed 12 bases, with 9 bases lying between them. The CDR3 extends over 11 amino acids. Germline V gene sequence: CDR1 ENHRY, CDR2 SYGVKD.